A single TCR beta chain is shown here with its context. The data stem from a study of tumor-infiltrating lymphocytes in oesophageal squamous cell carcinoma. This CDR3 has 12 amino acids. TCRdb independently ran MiXCR on the PCR reads; one entry per CDR3 protein. The repertoire includes approximately 22,000 distinct CDR3 sequences, around 34% of them detected once, and approximately 19% sits in the top ten. The sequencing sample was made of esophageal tumor tissue. V usage is TRBV12-3 or TRBV12-4 and J usage is TRBJ2-7, with D uncertain. The J call may be in error: the DNA end matches TRBJ2-5 better. The TCR was taken from a female donor with esophageal squamous cell carcinoma. The CDR3 nucleotides are TGTGCCAGCAGTTTGGCCCAGTCGACCCAGTACTTC. The encoded protein is CASSLAQSTQYF.